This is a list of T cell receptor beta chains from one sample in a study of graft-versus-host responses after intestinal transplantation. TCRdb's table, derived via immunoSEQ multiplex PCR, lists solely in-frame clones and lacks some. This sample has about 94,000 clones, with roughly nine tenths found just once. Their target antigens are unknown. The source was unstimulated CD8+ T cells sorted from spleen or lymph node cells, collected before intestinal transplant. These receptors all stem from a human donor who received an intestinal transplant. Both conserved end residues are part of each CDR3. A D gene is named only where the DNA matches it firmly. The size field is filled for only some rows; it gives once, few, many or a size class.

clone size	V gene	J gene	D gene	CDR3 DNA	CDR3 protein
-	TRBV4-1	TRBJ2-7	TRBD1	TGCGCCAGCAGCTACCGGACAGGGCCCTACGAGCAGTACTTC	CASSYRTGPYEQYF
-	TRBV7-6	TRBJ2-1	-	TGTGCCAGCAAGACACAGCCCAATGAGCAGTTCTTC	CASKTQPNEQFF
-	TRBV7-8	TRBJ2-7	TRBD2	TGTGCCAGCAGCTTGTCTAGCGGGGATAGGGGGTGGTCCTACGAGCAGTACTTC	CASSLSSGDRGWSYEQYF
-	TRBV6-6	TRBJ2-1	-	TGTGCCAGCAGCCTCGGTACCGCCGAGCAGTTCTTC	CASSLGTAEQFF
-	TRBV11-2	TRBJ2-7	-	TGTGCCAGCAGCTTATGGTCAGAACAGGAAGGCGAGCAGTACTTC	CASSLWSEQEGEQYF
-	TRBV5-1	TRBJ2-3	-	TGCGCCAGCAGCTTGCCCCCATTTGGAGCGCAGTATTTT	CASSLPPFGAQYF
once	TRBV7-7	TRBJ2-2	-	TGTGCCAGCAGCCCGGACAGCTCTGGGGAGCTGTTTTTT	CASSPDSSGELFF
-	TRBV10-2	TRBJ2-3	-	TGCGCCAGCACGAGCCGGGGGACAGATACGCAGTATTTT	CASTSRGTDTQYF
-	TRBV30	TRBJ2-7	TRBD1	TGTGCCTGGAGCGTAATACAGGGGAGCTCCTACGAGCAGTACTTC	CAWSVIQGSSYEQYF
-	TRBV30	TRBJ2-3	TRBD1	TGTGCCTGGTCTTCCGGACAGGGGATTGATACGCAGTATTTT	CAWSSGQGIDTQYF
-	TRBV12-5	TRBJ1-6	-	TGTGCTAGTGGTTTAACGGGGAAAATAGAGAGGTTCCCTTATAATTCACCCCTCCACTTT	CASGLTGKIERFPYNSPLHF
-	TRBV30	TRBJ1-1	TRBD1	TGTGCCTGGAGCTGGGGACAGGGGAGTACTGAAGCTTTCTTT	CAWSWGQGSTEAFF
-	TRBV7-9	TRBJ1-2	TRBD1	TGTGCCAGCAGCCCCCATGTGGGGGACAGGGAAGGCTACACCTTC	CASSPHVGDREGYTF
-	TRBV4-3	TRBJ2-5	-	TGCGCCAGCAGCCCTAACCGGGGTGAGACCCAGTACTTC	CASSPNRGETQYF
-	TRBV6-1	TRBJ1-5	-	TGTGCCAGCAGCTTCAGCGAAGGCAGTCAGCCCCAGCATTTT	CASSFSEGSQPQHF
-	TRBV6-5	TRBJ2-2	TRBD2	TGTGCCAGCAGTTATGCTAGCGGGAGTGGAGGGGAGCTGTTTTTT	CASSYASGSGGELFF
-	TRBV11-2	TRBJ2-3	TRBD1	TGTGCCAGCAGCTTAGGGACAGGGAAGTATTTT	CASSLGTGKYF
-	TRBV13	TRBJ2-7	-	TGTGCCAGCAGCTTAGGAGGGAGCGATTACGAGCAGTACTTC	CASSLGGSDYEQYF
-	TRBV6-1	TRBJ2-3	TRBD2	TGTGCCAGCAGTGAAGACGGACTAGCGGGGGCGCCCCGGAATACGCAGTATTTT	CASSEDGLAGAPRNTQYF
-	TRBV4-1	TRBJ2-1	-	TGCGCCAGCAGCCAATCGGAGTCGCTCTACTCCTACAATGAGCAGTTCTTC	CASSQSESLYSYNEQFF
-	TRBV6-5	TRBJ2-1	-	TGTGCCAGCAGTTACGGGGACTCTGAGAATGAGCAGTTCTTC	CASSYGDSENEQFF
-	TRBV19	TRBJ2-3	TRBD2	TGTGCCAGTAGTGTCCGGACTAGCCCCGACACAGATACGCAGTATTTT	CASSVRTSPDTDTQYF
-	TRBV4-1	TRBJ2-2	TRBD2	TGCGCCAGCAGCCGAGGGCTAGCGGAGGGGTGGGCCGGGGAGCTGTTTTTT	CASSRGLAEGWAGELFF
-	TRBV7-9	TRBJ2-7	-	TGTGCCAGCAGTAACACGTACGAGCAGTACTTC	CASSNTYEQYF
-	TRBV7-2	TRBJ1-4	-	TGTGCCAGCAGCCTTAATGCGCCTAATGAAAAACTGTTTTTT	CASSLNAPNEKLFF
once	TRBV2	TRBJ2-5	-	TGTGCCAGACGAGAGACTAGTCGGGGAGAGACCCAGTACTTC	CARRETSRGETQYF
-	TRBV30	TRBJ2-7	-	TGTGCCTGGAGTGCAATCCCCTACGAGCAGTACTTC	CAWSAIPYEQYF
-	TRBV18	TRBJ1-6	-	TGTGCCAGCTCACCGGCGCAGGAGGTATCTTATAATTCACCCCTCCACTTT	CASSPAQEVSYNSPLHF
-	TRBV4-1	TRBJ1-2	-	TGCGCCAGCAGCCAAGACGGAGGCTATGGCTACACCTTC	CASSQDGGYGYTF
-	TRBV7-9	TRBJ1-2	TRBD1	TGTGCCAGCAGCTCCAGGACAGGGGGGTATGGCTACACCTTC	CASSSRTGGYGYTF
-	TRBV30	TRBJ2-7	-	TGTGCCTGGAGTGATCCCAGCTACGAGCAGTACTTC	CAWSDPSYEQYF
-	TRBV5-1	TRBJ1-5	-	TGCGCCAGCAGGAGCCCGGGGGAGAGCAATCAGCCCCAGCATTTT	CASRSPGESNQPQHF
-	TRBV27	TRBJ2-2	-	TGTGCCAGCTCCCGAGGCGCCGGGGAGCTGTTTTTT	CASSRGAGELFF
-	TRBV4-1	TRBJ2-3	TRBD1	TGCGCCAGCAGCCCGGGACAGGGGTCAGATACGCAGTATTTT	CASSPGQGSDTQYF
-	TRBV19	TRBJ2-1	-	TGTGCCAGTAGTATGTGGGACACTTACAATGAGCAGTTCTTC	CASSMWDTYNEQFF
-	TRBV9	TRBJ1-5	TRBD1	TGTGCCAGCGGGCCAGGGGGTGGACAGCCCCAGCATTTT	CASGPGGGQPQHF
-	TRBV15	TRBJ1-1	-	TGTGCCACCAGCACAGGAGGGGCGAACACTGAAGCTTTCTTT	CATSTGGANTEAFF
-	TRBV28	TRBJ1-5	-	TGTGCCAGCAGTCTTCACAGGGTCAATCAGCCCCAGCATTTT	CASSLHRVNQPQHF
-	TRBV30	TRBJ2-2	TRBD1	TGTGCCTGGAGTACTCCAGGGGGCCCATGGGGCACCGGGGAGCTGTTTTTT	CAWSTPGGPWGTGELFF
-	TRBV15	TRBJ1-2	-	TGTGCCACCAGCAGAGATTTGGAGGGGAGATATGGCTACACCTTC	CATSRDLEGRYGYTF
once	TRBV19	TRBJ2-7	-	TGTGCCAGTAGTGCCGCGTTCGACTACTCCTACGAGCAGTACTTC	CASSAAFDYSYEQYF
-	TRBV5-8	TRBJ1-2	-	TGTGCCAGCAGCCACGAGAGTACCTATGGCTACACCTTC	CASSHESTYGYTF
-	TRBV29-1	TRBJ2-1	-	TGCAGCGTTGTAGGGGGAAGCTACAATGAGCAGTTCTTC	CSVVGGSYNEQFF
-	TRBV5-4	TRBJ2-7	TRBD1	TGTGCCAGCAGCCCGGGACAGGGGGTCTACGAGCAGTACTTC	CASSPGQGVYEQYF
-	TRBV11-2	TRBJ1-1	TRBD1	TGTGCCAGCAGCATACGACAGGGGAAGAACACTGAAGCTTTCTTT	CASSIRQGKNTEAFF
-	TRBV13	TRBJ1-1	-	TGTGCCAGCAGCCCCCAGGACAGACCCAGGGCAGCTTTCTTT	CASSPQDRPRAAFF
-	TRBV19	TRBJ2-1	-	TGTGCCAGTACCGGGACTGTGAGCTCCTACAATGAGCAGTTCTTC	CASTGTVSSYNEQFF
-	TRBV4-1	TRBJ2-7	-	TGCGCCAGCAGCCAAGACAGGGGTTACGAGCAGTACTTC	CASSQDRGYEQYF
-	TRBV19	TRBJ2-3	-	TGTGCCAGTAGCCCGGGAACGCGGAGCACAGATACGCAGTATTTT	CASSPGTRSTDTQYF
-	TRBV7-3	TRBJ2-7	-	TGTGCCAGCAGCTTAAGGGCCCCCTACGAGCAGTACTTC	CASSLRAPYEQYF
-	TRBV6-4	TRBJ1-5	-	TGTGCCAGCAGTGTCGAGGGTAGCAATCAGCCCCAGCATTTT	CASSVEGSNQPQHF
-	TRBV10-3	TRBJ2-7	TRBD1	TGTGCCATCAGTCCGGGACAGGGGGCATCTCCTTGGGAGCAGTACTTC	CAISPGQGASPWEQYF
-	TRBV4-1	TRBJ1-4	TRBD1	TGCGCCAGCAGCCAGGGCAGGGGGCTTGCGGAAAAACTGTTTTTT	CASSQGRGLAEKLFF